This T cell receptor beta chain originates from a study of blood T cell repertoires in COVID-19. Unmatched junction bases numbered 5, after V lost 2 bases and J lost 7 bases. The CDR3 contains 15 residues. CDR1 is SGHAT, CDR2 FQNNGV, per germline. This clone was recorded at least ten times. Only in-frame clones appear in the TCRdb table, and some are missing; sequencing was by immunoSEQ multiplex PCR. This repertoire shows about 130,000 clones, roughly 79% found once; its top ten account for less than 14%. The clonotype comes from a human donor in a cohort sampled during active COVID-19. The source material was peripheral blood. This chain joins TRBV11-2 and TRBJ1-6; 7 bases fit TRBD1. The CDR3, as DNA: TGTGCCAGCAGCTTAAGGGCAGGGGGAAATTCACCCCTCCACTTT. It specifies CASSLRAGGNSPLHF.